A single sample is the source of the 13 T cell receptor beta chains below, sequenced in a study of cytomegalovirus exposure and HLA in healthy donors. Primers for the PCR totalled 60 Vbeta and 13 Jbeta. Sequenced by immunoSEQ multiplex PCR; TCRdb stores in-frame clones only, minus some. The sample holds around 150,000 clones, around 63% seen once. The specimen was PBMCs. These receptors all come from a woman aged 18-29 years in good health and CMV-seropositive.

The V call is TRBV4-1, the J call TRBJ2-7; 8 bases are shared with TRBD2. The germline gives CDR1 MGHRA, CDR2 YSYEKL. J lost 0 bases, V lost 3 bases, and 7 bases had no gene match. CDR3 length equals 16 residues. For the CDR3, the DNA is TGCGCCAGCAGCCAGGGTAGCGGGACAAGCTCCTACGAGCAGTACTTC. Residues: CASSQGSGTSSYEQYF.

The V and J genes are TRBV10-3 and TRBJ2-5, with 11 bases aligning to TRBD2. Per the germline V gene, CDR1 is ENHRY and CDR2 is SYGVKD. Losses at the gene ends were 5 bases for V and 6 bases for J; bases not matched to a gene: 8. The length of the CDR3 is 15 residues. This CDR3 reads CAISQLAGDPKTQYF. For the CDR3, the DNA is TGTGCCATCAGTCAACTAGCGGGGGATCCCAAGACCCAGTACTTC.

The gene calls are TRBV6-1 and TRBJ2-7; D perhaps matches TRBD2 (5 bases). V lost 0 bases, J lost 5 bases, and 20 bases lay in between. From germline, CDR1 is MNHNS and CDR2 SASEGT. The CDR3 length is 17 residues. The CDR3 sequence: CASSEARIKRAINEQYF. The CDR3 nucleotides are TGTGCCAGCAGTGAAGCCCGGATCAAGAGGGCTATCAACGAGCAGTACTTC.

A single count supports this clone. This chain connects TRBV7-8 to TRBJ2-1, with 8 bases matching TRBD2. The CDR3 has 18 amino acids. The germline V gene encodes CDR1 SGHVS and CDR2 FQNEAQ. Germline trimming cut 6 bases from V and 4 bases from J; bases unmatched to any gene: 17. CDR3 region: CASSPIPKGRGEYNEQFF. The CDR3 nucleotides are TGTGCCAGCAGTCCAATACCCAAGGGGCGGGGGGAATACAATGAGCAGTTCTTC.

A note on this clone: One junction end does not reproduce the germline sequence, and a read error may be involved. The rearrangement links TRBV19 to TRBJ1-1; D is unresolved. The germline CDR1 and CDR2 sequences are LNHDA and SQIVND (reference sequence). This CDR3 contains 13 residues. The CDR3 nucleotides read TGTGCCTCAAGGGAGGGAGGCAAAACTGAAGTTTTCTTT. It specifies CASREGGKTEVFF.

This chain connects TRBV7-9 to TRBJ1-1; 7 bases agree with TRBD1. This CDR3 has 15 amino acids. Trimming cost V 3 bases and J 0 bases; bases outside gene matches: 4. CDR1 and CDR2 (germline): SEHNR, FQNEAQ (reference sequence). The CDR3 coding sequence is TGTGCCAGCAGCTTCCAACAGGGGCTGAACACTGAAGCTTTCTTT. It encodes CASSFQQGLNTEAFF.

V gene TRBV19 combines with J gene TRBJ2-3; no clear D. The CDR3 covers 15 residues. The germline V gene encodes CDR1 LNHDA and CDR2 SQIVND (reference sequence). V was clipped by 3 bases and J by 1 base, with 11 bases between them. CDR3 loop: CASSITGRRTDTQYF. CDR3 nucleotide sequence: TGTGCCAGTAGTATTACCGGTCGCCGCACAGATACGCAGTATTTT.

V gene TRBV5-6 combines with J gene TRBJ2-1, with 7 positions matching TRBD2. CDR3 length equals 15 residues. Germline V gene data show CDR1 as SGHDT and CDR2 as YYEEEE. The junction had 5 bases not matched to a gene; V was cut back by 2 bases and J by 3 bases. CDR3 loop: CASSFLKRDYNEQFF. CDR3 bases: TGTGCCAGCAGCTTTTTGAAGCGGGACTACAATGAGCAGTTCTTC.

This clone has more than one count but fewer than ten. The chain combines TRBV7-9 with TRBJ2-5, with 14 bases that match TRBD2. The CDR3 length is 16 residues. The germline CDR1 and CDR2 sequences are SEHNR and FQNEAQ (reference sequence). V lost 0 bases and J lost 5; bases outside the gene matches: 2. The CDR3 loop is CASSLAGLAGAETQYF. CDR3 nucleotide sequence: TGTGCCAGCAGCTTAGCGGGACTAGCGGGGGCCGAGACCCAGTACTTC.

Turning to this clone: At one end the junction does not follow the germline gene, possibly because of a read error. The chain uses TRBV7-7 and TRBJ2-6; possible D gene TRBD2, 5 bases. Germline CDR1 reads SSHAT; CDR2 reads FNYEAQ (reference sequence). This CDR3 is built from 20 residues. The CDR3 is CASSPYGGSGSLSGANVLTF. CDR3 sequence (DNA): TGTGCTAGCAGCCCCTACGGAGGTTCGGGATCATTGTCTGGGGCCAACGTCCTGACTTTC.

This rearrangement joins TRBV5-1 to TRBJ1-5, with a weak D call TRBD1 (6 bases). This CDR3 has 20 residues. V gave up 3 bases and J gave up 2 bases, with 27 bases separating them. CDR1 is SGHRS and CDR2 is YFSETQ in the germline V gene. The DNA for the CDR3 is TGCGCCAGCAGCTGGGATTCTTTGGACAGCCCGTGGAAAGGCAATCAGCCCCAGCATTTT. Protein sequence: CASSWDSLDSPWKGNQPQHF.

This sequence joins TRBV30 and TRBJ2-7; D might be TRBD1 (5 bases). Trimming shortened V by 2 bases and J by 0 bases, and 14 bases separated the two germline ends. The CDR3 length is 15 residues. The germline CDR1 and CDR2 sequences are GTSNPN and SVGIG (reference sequence). CDR3 DNA: TGTGCCTGGAGTCCAAGGGGTTCACTCTCCTACGAGCAGTACTTC. This sequence encodes CAWSPRGSLSYEQYF. The entire variable domain, with the rest obtained from reference TRBV30 and TRBJ2-7, is as follows: SQTIHQWPATLVQPVGSPLSLECTVEGTSNPNLYWYRQAAGRGLQLLFYSVGIGQISSEVPQNLSASRPQDRQFILSSKKLLLSDSGFYLCAWSPRGSLSYEQYFGPGTRLTVT.

This clone was seen just once. Other nucleotide sequences in the sample specify the same CDR3. The chain uses TRBV2 and TRBJ1-1; 7 bases agree with TRBD1. Unmatched junction bases numbered 11, after V lost 6 bases and J lost 1 base. The CDR3 consists of 16 residues. Germline V CDR1 and CDR2: SNHLY, FYNNEI. The CDR3 protein is CASRVGQALPNTEAFF. The CDR3 nucleotides are TGTGCCAGCAGAGTCGGACAGGCACTTCCGAACACTGAAGCTTTCTTT.